Listed below are T cell receptor beta chains from one sample, sequenced in a study of blood T cell repertoires in COVID-19. TCRdb's copy holds only in-frame clones and misses some; the assay was immunoSEQ multiplex PCR. The repertoire holds about 490,000 clones, with over 75% as singletons. The specimen was peripheral blood. These receptor sequences come from a human donor in a cohort sampled during active COVID-19. The CDR3 runs from the conserved cysteine through the conserved F or W. Fields, in order: clone size, V gene, J gene, D gene, CDR3 DNA, CDR3 protein. The D gene is left open where the match is weak. Clone size is shown for a subset of rows, as once, few, many or a class of expanded clone.

.,TRBV19,TRBJ1-1,.,TGTGCCAGTGTGAAGGACAGCCCCATGGACACTGAAGCTTTCTTT,CASVKDSPMDTEAFF
.,TRBV28,TRBJ2-7,TRBD2,TGTGCCAGCAGTTCCGGACTAGCGGGAGACCACGAGCAGTACTTC,CASSSGLAGDHEQYF
once,TRBV7-9,TRBJ2-2,TRBD2,TGTGCCAGCAGCACCGGACTAGCGGGATTACGCGGCGCCGGGGAGCTGTTTTTT,CASSTGLAGLRGAGELFF
.,TRBV29-1,TRBJ2-3,.,TGCAGCGTTGAAGACACTACCCGCACAGATACGCAGTATTTT,CSVEDTTRTDTQYF
.,TRBV4-3,TRBJ2-1,TRBD2,TGCGCCAGCAGCCAAGATTGGGCGGGAGGGCCTCCCTCGGAGCAGTTCTTC,CASSQDWAGGPPSEQFF
.,TRBV3-1/TRBV3-2,TRBJ1-4,TRBD1,TGTGCCAGCAGCCAGGGGACAGACCAAAAACTGTTTTTT,CASSQGTDQKLFF
once,TRBV28,TRBJ1-3,.,TGTGCCAGCAGCCCCGGTGGACAGAACTCTGGAAACACCATATATTTT,CASSPGGQNSGNTIYF
.,TRBV3-1/TRBV3-2,TRBJ2-1,TRBD2,TGTGCCAGCAGCCAACTTAGCGGGAGGACGTTCTTC,CASSQLSGRTFF
.,TRBV28,TRBJ2-1,TRBD2,TGTGCCAGCATTGTCGGCGGGAGTTATCCAAATGAGCAGTTCTTC,CASIVGGSYPNEQFF
few,TRBV3-1/TRBV3-2,TRBJ1-2,.,TGTGCCAGCAGCCAAGAGTATCGGCAGGGGAGAAGTGGCTACACCTTC,CASSQEYRQGRSGYTF
.,TRBV30,TRBJ1-4,.,TGTGCCTGCAAGGGGGGGCCCTGGGAAAAACTGTTTTTT,CACKGGPWEKLFF
few,TRBV5-4,TRBJ1-3,.,TGTGCCAGCAGTTTTGGACTGACCTCTGGAAACACCATATATTTT,CASSFGLTSGNTIYF
.,TRBV15,TRBJ2-1,TRBD1,TGTGCCACCAGTCCAGGGGGCGAGACTTACAATGAGCAGTTCTTC,CATSPGGETYNEQFF
.,TRBV28,TRBJ1-5,.,TGTGCCAGCAGGAACCCACAGGCCCCGTTAACGGGTCAGCCCCAGCATTTT,CASRNPQAPLTGQPQHF
.,TRBV29-1,TRBJ2-1,.,TGCAGCGTTGAAGAAGTTGGAGGGTACAATGAGCAGTTCTTC,CSVEEVGGYNEQFF
once,TRBV5-6,TRBJ1-3,TRBD1,TGTGCCAGCAGCAGGACAGGGGTTAACTCTGGAAACACCATATATTTT,CASSRTGVNSGNTIYF
.,TRBV12-3/TRBV12-4,TRBJ2-7,.,TGTGCCAGCAGCTCAACAGGGTTCGAGCAGTACTTC,CASSSTGFEQYF
.,TRBV5-1,TRBJ2-5,TRBD1,TGCGCCAGCATGCTTAGACAGGGTGGGAAAGAGACCCAGTACTTC,CASMLRQGGKETQYF
.,TRBV5-1,TRBJ2-1,TRBD2,TGCGCCAGCAGCTGGCGACTAGCGGGAGTGGGTTACAATGAGCAGTTCTTC,CASSWRLAGVGYNEQFF
.,TRBV12-3/TRBV12-4,TRBJ1-1,TRBD1,TGTGCCAGCACTGGACAGGGATACACTGAAGCTTTCTTT,CASTGQGYTEAFF
.,TRBV11-2,TRBJ1-1,.,TGTGCCAGCAGCTTAGATTATCCCACTGAAGCTTTCTTT,CASSLDYPTEAFF
.,TRBV3-1/TRBV3-2,TRBJ2-7,.,TGTGCCAGCAGCTCTCTTACTAGAAACGAGCAGTACTTC,CASSSLTRNEQYF
.,TRBV3-1/TRBV3-2,TRBJ2-1,.,TGTGCCAGCAGCCAAGAAGCTATCGCGGGTGAGCAGTTCTTC,CASSQEAIAGEQFF
.,TRBV3-1/TRBV3-2,TRBJ2-7,TRBD1,TGTGCCAGCAGCCAGGGGACGACAGGGGGCGACGAGCAGTACTTC,CASSQGTTGGDEQYF
.,TRBV6-5,TRBJ2-7,.,TGTGCCAGCAGTTACTCGATGAGGGGAGGAGCCTACGAGCAGTACTTC,CASSYSMRGGAYEQYF
once,TRBV10-3,TRBJ2-7,TRBD2,TGTGCCATCAGGGCTAGCGGAACCGTAGGGGAATACGAGCAGTACTTC,CAIRASGTVGEYEQYF
.,TRBV28,TRBJ1-6,.,TGTGCCAGCAGTTTAACGAGGCCACCCCTCCACTTT,CASSLTRPPLHF
.,TRBV5-1,TRBJ2-5,TRBD2,TGCGCCAGCAGCTTGGATAGCGGGCGCCGACAAGAGACCCAGTACTTC,CASSLDSGRRQETQYF
.,TRBV19,TRBJ1-1,.,TGTGCCAGTAGAACAGGGTTCTCTGAAGCTTTCTTT,CASRTGFSEAFF
.,TRBV28,TRBJ1-2,.,TGTGCCAGCAGTTTGAGCAGGGTGGGCTATGGCTACACCTTC,CASSLSRVGYGYTF